This TCR beta chain was identified in a study of T-cell reconstitution after alpha-beta-depleted transplantation in children. Overall study results and limits: Several patients had high TCRbeta diversity at day 60; it came from surviving recipient T cells and thymic progenitors.

Construction of the TCRbeta library involved unique molecular identifiers. One entry per CDR3 protein results from TCRdb running MiXCR on the PCR reads. The sample has fewer than 700,000 distinct CDR3 sequences, 13% seen once. CDR3 length equals 14 residues. V lost 4 bases, J lost 3 bases, and 13 bases lay in between. Germline V gives CDR1 ENHRY, CDR2 SYGVKD. This clonotype was seen a few times. Its antigen remains unidentified. The receptor was derived from a male patient aged 10 to 17 who had a stem cell transplant for acute myeloid leukemia, so the T cells may come from the graft donor. This chain links TRBV10-3 with TRBJ2-7; D may be TRBD2 (5 bases). The starting material was PBMCs, mostly from graft donor cells, obtained 360 days after TCRalphabeta/CD19-depleted stem cell transplant. The CDR3 loop reads CAISGFSGLYEQYF. CDR3 DNA: TGTGCCATCAGTGGATTCAGCGGACTCTACGAGCAGTACTTC.